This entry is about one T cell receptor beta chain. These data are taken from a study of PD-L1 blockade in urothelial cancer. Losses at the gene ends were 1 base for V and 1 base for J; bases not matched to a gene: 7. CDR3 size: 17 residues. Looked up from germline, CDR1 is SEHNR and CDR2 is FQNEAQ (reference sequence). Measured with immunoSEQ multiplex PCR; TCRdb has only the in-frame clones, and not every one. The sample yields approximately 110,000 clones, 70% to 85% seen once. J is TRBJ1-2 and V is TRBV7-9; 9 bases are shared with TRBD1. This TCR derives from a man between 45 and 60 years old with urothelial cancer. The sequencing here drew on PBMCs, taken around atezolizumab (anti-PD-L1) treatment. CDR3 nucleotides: TGTGCCAGCAGCTTAGGGATACAGGGGGCCCTTAACTATGGCTACACCTTC. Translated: CASSLGIQGALNYGYTF.